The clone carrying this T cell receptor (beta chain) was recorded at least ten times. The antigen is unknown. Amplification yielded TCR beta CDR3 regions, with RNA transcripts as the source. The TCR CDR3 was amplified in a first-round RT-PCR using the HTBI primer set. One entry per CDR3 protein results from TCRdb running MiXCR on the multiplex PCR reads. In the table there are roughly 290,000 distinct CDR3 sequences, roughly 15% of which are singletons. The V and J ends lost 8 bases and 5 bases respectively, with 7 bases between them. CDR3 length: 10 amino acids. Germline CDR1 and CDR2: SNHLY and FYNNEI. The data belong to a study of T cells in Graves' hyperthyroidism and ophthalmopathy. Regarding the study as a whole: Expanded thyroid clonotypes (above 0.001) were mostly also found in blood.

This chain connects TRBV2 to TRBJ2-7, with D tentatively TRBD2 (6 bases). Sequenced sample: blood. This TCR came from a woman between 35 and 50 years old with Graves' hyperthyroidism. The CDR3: CASAGNEQYF. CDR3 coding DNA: TGTGCCAGCGCGGGGAACGAGCAGTACTTC.